These T cell receptor beta chains were read from a single sample in a study of cytomegalovirus exposure and HLA in healthy donors. Generated by immunoSEQ multiplex PCR, the TCRdb table keeps only in-frame clones and is missing some. Counted here are roughly 150,000 clones, roughly 83% occurring once; the ten biggest clones make up 0.95% to 1.5%. Sequenced sample: PBMCs. Receptors were obtained from a boy between 2 and 10 years old in good health and CMV-seronegative. The CDR3 runs from the conserved cysteine through the conserved F or W. The order of the fields is J gene, clone size, D gene, V gene, CDR3 DNA, CDR3 protein. The D gene is left open where the match is weak. For some rows the clone size is stated as once, few or many, or as a class when expanded; others skip it.

>TRBJ2-3|.|.|TRBV2
TGTGCCAGCAGTGAAGGGAGCCTGGGAGATACGCAGTATTTT
CASSEGSLGDTQYF
>TRBJ1-2|.|.|TRBV4-1
TGCGCCAGCAGCCAAGACCGGAACTATGGCTACACCTTC
CASSQDRNYGYTF
>TRBJ1-1|.|.|TRBV29-1
TGCAGCGTCGCGAGACAGGTCGGAGCTGAAGCTTTCTTT
CSVARQVGAEAFF
>TRBJ1-4|few|.|TRBV5-6
TGTGCCAGCAGCTTGCAGGGGCCAGCGGATGAAAAACTGTTTTTT
CASSLQGPADEKLFF
>TRBJ2-2|once|TRBD1|TRBV7-2
TGTGCCAGCAGCTCTGGGACAGGGGTGTACACCGGGGAGCTGTTTTTT
CASSSGTGVYTGELFF
>TRBJ2-7|.|.|TRBV5-6
TGTGCCAGCAGTAGACCGGGTACCTACGAGCAGTACTTC
CASSRPGTYEQYF
>TRBJ2-5|.|TRBD2|TRBV7-9
TGTGCCAGCAGCTTGATACTAGCGGGGGGTATGGAGACCCAGTACTTC
CASSLILAGGMETQYF
>TRBJ2-1|.|TRBD2|TRBV7-2
TGTGCCAGCAGCTCAGTAGCGGGGGGGGGCCACAATGAGCAGTTCTTC
CASSSVAGGGHNEQFF
>TRBJ1-2|.|.|TRBV4-3
TGCGCCAGCAGCCAAGAGTGGGGGCGCGATGGCTACACCTTC
CASSQEWGRDGYTF
>TRBJ1-1|once|.|TRBV5-6
TGTGCCAGCAGGGGGCAGGGATCCACTGAAGCTTTCTTT
CASRGQGSTEAFF
>TRBJ1-1|.|.|TRBV6-5
TGTGCCAGCAGTTACGTAGCAGGGATAGGGTCGGAAGCTTTCTTT
CASSYVAGIGSEAFF
>TRBJ2-5|.|TRBD2|TRBV5-6
TGTGCCAGCAGCTTGTCGAGACGGGGGGAGCAGCGAGAGACCCAGTACTTC
CASSLSRRGEQRETQYF
>TRBJ1-4|few|.|TRBV7-9
TGTGCCAGCAGCTTGGCGACAGGCCCGCGTCGGGAACTGTTTTTT
CASSLATGPRRELFF
>TRBJ1-6|.|.|TRBV2
TGTGCCAGCAGTGAAACTCATGGTTCACCCCTCCACTTT
CASSETHGSPLHF